What follows is one TCR beta chain and its context. CDR1 is MDHEN, CDR2 SYDVKM, per germline. V was clipped by 3 bases and J by 6 bases; unmatched bases: 7. There are 15 residues in the CDR3. This sample is drawn from a study of blood T cell repertoires in COVID-19. The wider study: COVID-19 samples collected from the United States, Italy and Spain covered acute and convalescent phases.

Original methodology: Using reference gene primer amplification, nucleated cell counts were estimated. TCRdb's table, derived via immunoSEQ multiplex PCR, lists solely in-frame clones and lacks some. That table supplies the V and J calls and clone size; D and trimming were determined from the DNA. The sample carries about 88,000 clones, around nine tenths recorded once. The sequenced sample was peripheral blood. The chain links TRBV28 to TRBJ1-5, with 8 bases that match TRBD1. The sequence came from a man in his 60s with acute or convalescent COVID-19. This CDR3 is CASSFSSGGTQPQHF. CDR3 DNA: TGTGCCAGCAGTTTTTCGTCAGGGGGCACTCAGCCCCAGCATTTT.